The 28 T cell receptor beta chains below were found in one sample sequenced in a study of CD8+CD57+ T cells in acquired aplastic anemia. Using genomic DNA as the template, TCR beta VDJ and CDR3 profiling was carried out. MiXCR was run by TCRdb on the reads, yielding one entry per CDR3 protein. The repertoire holds approximately 81,000 distinct CDR3 sequences, with 40% to 50% as singletons. Sequenced sample: sorted CD4+, CD8+, or CD8+CD57+ T cells (not recorded which) from PBMCs. The source is a human donor in good health, serving as a control.

This clonotype was found once. A much larger clone differs by one base, so this may be a read error. The V gene is TRBV25-1, the J gene TRBJ2-7, with 7 bases fitting TRBD1. Germline lookup yields CDR1 MGHDK and CDR2 SYGVNS. The CDR3 totals 15 residues. The CDR3 sequence is CASSSSGTASYGQYF. DNA for the CDR3: TGTGCCAGCAGCTCCTCTGGGACAGCTTCCTACGGGCAGTACTTC.

A remark on this clonotype: This may be a read error, as it is one base from a much larger clone. This chain connects TRBV19 to TRBJ2-1, with 11 bases identical to TRBD2. Per the germline V gene, CDR1 is LNHDA and CDR2 is SQIVND (reference sequence). The CDR3 is made up of 15 amino acids. The V and J ends lost 7 bases and 7 bases, in that order; junction bases with no gene match: 9. This CDR3 reads CASTIVAGGGNEQFF. The CDR3 bases are TGTGCCAGTACTATTGTAGCGGGGGGGGGAAATGAGCAGTTCTTC. The whole variable domain, remainder taken from reference TRBV19 and TRBJ2-1, is DGGITQSPKYLFRKEGQNVTLSCEQNLNHDAMYWYRQDPGQGLRLIYYSQIVNDFQKGDIAEGYSVSREKKESFPLTVTSAQKNPTAFYLCASTIVAGGGNEQFFGPGTRLTVL.

A word on this clonotype: A clone one base away is much larger, so this may be a read error. Given the absence of the conserved phenylalanine or tryptophan at the CDR3 end, a read error is likely. Here the CDR3 DNA reads TGTGCCAGCAGCAGATTCAACACTGAAGCTTTCTCT. The encoded protein is CASSRFNTEAFS. The chain uses TRBV12-3 or TRBV12-4 and TRBJ1-1; D is unclear. The CDR3 is 12 amino acids. V dropped 6 bases and J dropped 2 bases, with 7 bases sitting between them.

This chain connects TRBV4-2 to TRBJ1-3, with D possibly matching TRBD1 (5 bases). V lost 2 bases and J lost 2, with 7 bases in between. From germline, CDR1 is LGHNA and CDR2 YNFKEQ. The CDR3 is made up of 14 amino acids. CDR3 nucleotide sequence: TGTGCCAGCAGCCAAAAGGGGCCTGGAAACACCATATATTTT. It yields the protein CASSQKGPGNTIYF.

The chain combines TRBV7-4 with TRBJ2-5; 12 nucleotides line up with TRBD2. The CDR3 loop spans 15 amino acids. Germline V gene data show CDR1 as SGHVT and CDR2 as SQSDAQ. With V trimmed by 4 bases and J by 4 bases, 4 bases remained unmatched. The CDR3 protein is CASSSPGLAGETQYF. The CDR3 coding sequence is TGTGCCAGCAGCTCACCGGGACTAGCGGGAGAGACCCAGTACTTC.

This clonotype showed up many times. One end of the junction is discordant with germline, which a read error may explain. The CDR3 is CASREGTLYGYTF. CDR3 bases: TGTGCCAGCAGGGAAGGGACACTCTATGGCTACACCTTC. V gene TRBV6-1 combines with J gene TRBJ1-2, with a weak D call TRBD1 (6 bases). The CDR3 length is 13 residues. Germline CDR1 MNHNS, CDR2 SASEGT.

The V and J genes are TRBV10-1 and TRBJ2-3; 8 nucleotides line up with TRBD2. CDR1 and CDR2 from the germline V gene are WNHNN and SYGVQD (reference sequence). CDR3 length: 16 amino acids. Losses at the gene ends were 7 bases for V and 6 bases for J; bases not matched to a gene: 15. The CDR3 bases are TGCGCCAGCACGATCGACCGGGGAGCGGGGGAGGATACGCAGTATTTT. This gives the protein CASTIDRGAGEDTQYF.

This chain links TRBV5-5 with TRBJ1-5, with D perhaps TRBD1 (6 bases). The CDR3 is made up of 14 amino acids. The V and J ends lost 6 bases and 2 bases respectively, with 12 bases between them. Per germline, CDR1 SGHKS and CDR2 YYEKEE (reference sequence). CDR3 DNA: TGTGCCAGCACCAGGGGTACAGGCAATCAGCCCCAGCATTTT. Translation gives CASTRGTGNQPQHF.

This chain uses TRBV6-5 with TRBJ2-5; the match to TRBD1 covers 7 bases. This CDR3 spans 16 amino acids. Looked up from germline, CDR1 is MNHEY and CDR2 is SVGAGI. V shed 4 bases, J shed 5 bases, and the junction held 13 bases outside the gene matches. This chain's CDR3 is CASSSSTTGVGETQYF. In DNA form, the CDR3 reads TGTGCCAGCAGTTCCTCGACTACAGGGGTCGGGGAGACCCAGTACTTC.

J is TRBJ1-2 and V is TRBV29-1, with 7 bases that match TRBD1. The CDR3 extends over 13 amino acids. Germline CDR1 SQVTM, CDR2 ANQGSEA. The V and J ends lost 4 bases and 3 bases, in that order; junction bases with no gene match: 5. The CDR3 DNA reads as TGCAGCGTTGCCCCCACAGGGGACTATGGCTACACCTTC. This encodes CSVAPTGDYGYTF.

This clonotype was counted many times. Being one base from a much bigger clone, this may be a read error. The rearrangement links TRBV15 to TRBJ1-5, with D tentatively TRBD1 (5 bases). The CDR3 totals 14 residues. Germline lookup yields CDR1 LNHNV and CDR2 YYDKDF (reference sequence). The CDR3 loop reads CATSYTRGNQPRHF. The CDR3 nucleotides read TGTGCCACAAGTTACACTCGGGGCAATCAGCCCCGGCATTTT.

This clonotype was detected ten times or more. The chain joins TRBV10-1 to TRBJ2-3; D not certain. The CDR3 runs to 16 residues. V shed 2 bases and J shed 3 bases, with 15 bases lying between them. Germline CDR1 reads WNHNN; CDR2 reads SYGVQD (reference sequence). CDR3 nucleotide sequence: TGCGCCAGCAGTGAGACACATGAGGCCGGTACAGATACGCAGTATTTT. Protein: CASSETHEAGTDTQYF.

The chain employs TRBV20-1 and TRBJ2-1; no definite D call. Germline CDR1 is DFQATT and CDR2 is SNEGSKA (reference sequence). The CDR3 length is 16 residues. Trimming removed 6 bases from V and 0 bases from J, with 18 bases in between. In DNA form, the CDR3 reads TGCAGTGCCCCTGGTTACACTACGAGCTCCTACAATGAGCAGTTCTTC. Its translation: CSAPGYTTSSYNEQFF.

V usage is TRBV10-1 and J usage is TRBJ2-2; no clear D gene. CDR1 WNHNN and CDR2 SYGVQD come from the germline V gene (reference sequence). V was trimmed by 2 bases and J by 8 bases, leaving 6 bases between them. This CDR3 has 12 amino acids. Written as DNA, the CDR3 is TGCGCCAGCAGTGAGAAGACAGGGGAGCTGTTTTTT. It encodes CASSEKTGELFF.

As concerns this clonotype: With a much larger clone just one base away, this may be a read error. The chain joins TRBV10-3 to TRBJ2-7; D tentatively reads TRBD1 or TRBD2 (5 bases each). The CDR3 runs to 12 residues. CDR1 is ENHRY, CDR2 SYGVKD, per germline. V gave up 5 bases and J gave up 5 bases, with 10 bases separating them. CDR3 nucleotide sequence: TGTGCCATCAGTTACTTGGGGGACGAGCAGTACTTC. Translating it yields CAISYLGDEQYF.

The chain combines TRBV24-1 with TRBJ2-1; D is undetermined. The CDR3 contains 14 residues. Germline-derived CDR1 and CDR2 are KGHDR and SFDVKD. Trimming left V 4 bases short and J 7 bases short, with 13 bases between. CDR3 loop: CATSEGSSLNEQFF. Here the CDR3 DNA reads TGTGCCACCAGTGAGGGGTCCTCATTGAATGAGCAGTTCTTC.

There are a few counts of this clonotype. CDR3 protein: CASSLTRGSYNEQFF. The DNA for the CDR3 is TGTGCCAGCAGCTTAACCCGAGGTTCCTACAATGAGCAGTTCTTC. The V gene is TRBV11-1, the J gene TRBJ2-1, with D unclear. Trimming shortened V by 2 bases and J by 1 base, and 9 bases separated the two germline ends. CDR3 length: 15 amino acids. In germline, CDR1 is SGHAT, CDR2 FQDESV (reference sequence).

The chain is built from TRBV3-1 and TRBJ2-3, with 11 bases lining up with TRBD2. The CDR3 length is 17 residues. Per the germline V gene, CDR1 is LGHDT and CDR2 is YNNKEL (reference sequence). The J segment lost 0 bases and the V segment lost 1 base, leaving 3 bases of the junction unmatched. Written as DNA, the CDR3 is TGTGCCAGCAGCCAAGTCGCTAGCGGGGGGAGCACAGATACGCAGTATTTT. Translation gives CASSQVASGGSTDTQYF.

The chain couples TRBV7-9 to TRBJ2-2; perhaps TRBD2 as D (6 bases). The CDR3 has 13 amino acids. Germline CDR1 is SEHNR and CDR2 is FQNEAQ (reference sequence). V lost 5 bases and J 6 bases, leaving 10 bases between the germline ends. The CDR3 protein is CASSRAGSGELFF. CDR3 bases: TGTGCCAGCAGCCGAGCGGGTTCCGGGGAGCTGTTTTTT.

The genes are TRBV7-7 and TRBJ2-1, with TRBD2 matching over 9 bases. Germline assignment: CDR1 SSHAT and CDR2 FNYEAQ (reference sequence). Trimming at V came to 5 bases and at J to 7 bases, leaving 12 bases not matched to a gene. The CDR3 contains 16 residues. The CDR3: CASSSGGGGARNEQFF. The DNA of the CDR3 is TGTGCCAGCAGCAGCGGGGGCGGGGGGGCCCGGAATGAGCAGTTCTTC.

The chain carries TRBV25-1 and TRBJ1-2, with 11 nucleotides matching TRBD1. Germline V lookup: CDR1 MGHDK, CDR2 SYGVNS. V dropped 6 bases and J dropped 6; count of bases not matched to a gene: 6. The CDR3 is 14 amino acids. Here the CDR3 reads CASRGTGGRDGYTF. CDR3 sequence (DNA): TGTGCCAGCAGAGGGACAGGGGGTAGAGATGGCTACACCTTC.

This clonotype was detected many times. This chain uses TRBV15 with TRBJ2-5; no clear D. With 0 bases removed from V and 2 bases from J, the gap between germline ends came to 4 bases. Germline loops: CDR1 LNHNV, CDR2 YYDKDF (reference sequence). The CDR3 has 13 residues. The CDR3 region has the DNA TGTGCCACCAGCAGAGATCTGCAAGAGACCCAGTACTTC. Protein product: CATSRDLQETQYF.

This chain joins TRBV29-1 and TRBJ2-7; possibly TRBD1 for D (5 bases). Trimming stripped 6 bases from V and 3 bases from J, with 24 bases between. The CDR3 runs 16 residues. CDR1 SQVTM and CDR2 ANQGSEA come from the germline V gene. The CDR3, as DNA: TGCAGCGTGTCGGGCCCGGGCCTCGTGGGGCTCTACGAGCAGTACTTC. Amino acids: CSVSGPGLVGLYEQYF.

The gene calls are TRBV15 and TRBJ1-6; D unclear. This CDR3 is 13 amino acids long. Trimming shortened V by 7 bases and J by 3 bases, and 7 bases separated the two germline ends. Germline loops: CDR1 LNHNV, CDR2 YYDKDF (reference sequence). This CDR3 reads CATKEGYNSPLHF. The CDR3 coding sequence is TGTGCCACCAAGGAGGGCTATAATTCACCCCTCCACTTT.

The table lists this clonotype with many counts. V is TRBV10-2 and J is TRBJ2-1, with 13 bases fitting TRBD2. The CDR3 has 16 residues. The V gene end was trimmed by 8 bases and the J gene end by 8 bases; junction bases not matched to a gene: 12. Germline V gene lookup returns CDR1 WSHSY and CDR2 SAAADI. This chain's CDR3 is CASLKEGTSGTHEQFF. CDR3 sequence (DNA): TGCGCCAGCCTCAAAGAGGGGACTAGCGGGACCCATGAGCAGTTCTTC.

In regard to this clonotype: A much larger clone is a single base away; this may be a read error. The V call is TRBV13, the J call TRBJ1-6; D unclear. Deletions cut 4 bases from V and 7 bases from J, with 14 bases between. Per germline, CDR1 PRHDT and CDR2 FYEKMQ (reference sequence). This CDR3 is 15 amino acids long. The CDR3 DNA reads as TGTGCCAGCAGCTCAGGCCTATCGAACAATTCACCCCTCCACTTT. This codes for CASSSGLSNNSPLHF. Variable domain in full (rest from reference TRBV13 and TRBJ1-6): AAGVIQSPRHLIKEKRETATLKCYPIPRHDTVYWYQQGPGQDPQFLISFYEKMQSDKGSIPDRFSAQQFSDYHSELNMSSLELGDSALYFCASSSGLSNNSPLHFGNGTRLTVT.

This rearrangement joins TRBV19 to TRBJ2-7; 10 bases match TRBD2. Germline CDR1 reads LNHDA; CDR2 reads SQIVND (reference sequence). J gave up 3 bases and V 4 bases, and 6 bases lay outside the gene matches. This CDR3 region has 15 residues. This chain's CDR3 is CASSTGTSAIYEQYF. CDR3 bases: TGTGCCAGTAGTACTGGGACTAGCGCGATCTACGAGCAGTACTTC.

The V and J genes are TRBV24-1 and TRBJ2-5; a possible D gene is TRBD1 (5 bases). This CDR3 has 17 amino acids. CDR1 KGHDR and CDR2 SFDVKD come from the germline V gene. V lost 2 bases and J 1 base, leaving 16 bases between the germline ends. CDR3 DNA: TGTGCCACCAGTGATTCAACAGGTACAGTGACCCAAGAGACCCAGTACTTC. It is translated as CATSDSTGTVTQETQYF.